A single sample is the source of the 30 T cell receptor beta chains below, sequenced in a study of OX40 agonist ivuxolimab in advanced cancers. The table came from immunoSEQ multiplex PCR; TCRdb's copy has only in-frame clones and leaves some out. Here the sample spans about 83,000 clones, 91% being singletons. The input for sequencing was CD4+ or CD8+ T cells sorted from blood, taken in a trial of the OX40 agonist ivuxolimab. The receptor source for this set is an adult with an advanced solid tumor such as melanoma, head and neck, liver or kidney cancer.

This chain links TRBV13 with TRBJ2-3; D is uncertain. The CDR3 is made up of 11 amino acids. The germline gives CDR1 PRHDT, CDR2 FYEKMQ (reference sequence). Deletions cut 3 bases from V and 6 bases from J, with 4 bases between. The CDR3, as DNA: TGTGCCAGCAGCTTGGCGGATACGCAGTATTTT. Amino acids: CASSLADTQYF. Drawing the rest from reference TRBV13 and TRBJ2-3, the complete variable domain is AAGVIQSPRHLIKEKRETATLKCYPIPRHDTVYWYQQGPGQDPQFLISFYEKMQSDKGSIPDRFSAQQFSDYHSELNMSSLELGDSALYFCASSLADTQYFGPGTRLTVL.

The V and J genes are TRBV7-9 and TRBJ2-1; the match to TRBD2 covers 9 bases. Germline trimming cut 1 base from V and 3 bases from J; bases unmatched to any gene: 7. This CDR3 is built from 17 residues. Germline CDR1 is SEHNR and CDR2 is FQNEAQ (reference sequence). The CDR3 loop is CASSLVPKRGVYNEQFF. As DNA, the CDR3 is TGTGCCAGCAGCTTAGTGCCCAAGCGGGGGGTCTACAATGAGCAGTTCTTC.

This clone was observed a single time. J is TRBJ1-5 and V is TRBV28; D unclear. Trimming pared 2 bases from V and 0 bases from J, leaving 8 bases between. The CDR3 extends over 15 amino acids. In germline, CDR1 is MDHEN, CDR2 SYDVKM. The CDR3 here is CASSLIIPSNQPQHF. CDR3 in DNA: TGTGCCAGCAGTTTAATAATACCTAGCAATCAGCCCCAGCATTTT.

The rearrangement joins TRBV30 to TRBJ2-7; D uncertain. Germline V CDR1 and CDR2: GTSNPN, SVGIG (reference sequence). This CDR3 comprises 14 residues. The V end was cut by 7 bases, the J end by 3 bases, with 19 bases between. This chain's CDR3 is CAYGPIGSYYEQYF. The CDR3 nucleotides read TGTGCCTATGGCCCTATAGGGTCCTACTACGAGCAGTACTTC.

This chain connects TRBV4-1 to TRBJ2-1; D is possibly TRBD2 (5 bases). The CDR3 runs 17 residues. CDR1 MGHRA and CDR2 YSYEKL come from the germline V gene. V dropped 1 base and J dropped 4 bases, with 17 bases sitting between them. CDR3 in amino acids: CASSQVYKGLEYNEQFF. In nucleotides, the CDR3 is TGCGCCAGCAGCCAAGTTTATAAAGGACTGGAATACAATGAGCAGTTCTTC.

The CDR3 protein is CASSQGLAGGTDTQYF. CDR3 DNA sequence: TGTGCCAGCAGCCAAGGACTAGCGGGGGGCACAGATACGCAGTATTTT. The chain carries TRBV4-2 and TRBJ2-3, with 12 bases matching TRBD2. Germline V gives CDR1 LGHNA, CDR2 YNFKEQ. The CDR3 sequence is 16 residues long. The J segment lost 1 base and the V segment lost 1 base, leaving 0 bases of the junction unmatched.

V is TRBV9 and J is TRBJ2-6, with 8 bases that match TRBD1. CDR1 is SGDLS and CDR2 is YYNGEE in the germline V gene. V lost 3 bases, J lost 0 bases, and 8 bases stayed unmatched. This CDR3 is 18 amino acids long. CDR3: CASSARDRRFSGANVLTF. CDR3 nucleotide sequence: TGTGCCAGCAGCGCCCGGGACAGGCGTTTCTCTGGGGCCAACGTCCTGACTTTC. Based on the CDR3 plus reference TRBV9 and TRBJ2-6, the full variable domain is DSGVTQTPKHLITATGQRVTLRCSPRSGDLSVYWYQQSLDQGLQFLIQYYNGEERAKGNILERFSAQQFPDLHSELNLSSLELGDSALYFCASSARDRRFSGANVLTFGAGSRLTVL.

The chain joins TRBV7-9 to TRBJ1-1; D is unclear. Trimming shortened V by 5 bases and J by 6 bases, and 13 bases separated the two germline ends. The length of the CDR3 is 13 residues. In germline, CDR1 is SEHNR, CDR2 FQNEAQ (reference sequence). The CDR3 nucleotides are TGTGCCAGCAGCCCGCCTATAGGTGCTGAAGCTTTCTTT. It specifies CASSPPIGAEAFF.

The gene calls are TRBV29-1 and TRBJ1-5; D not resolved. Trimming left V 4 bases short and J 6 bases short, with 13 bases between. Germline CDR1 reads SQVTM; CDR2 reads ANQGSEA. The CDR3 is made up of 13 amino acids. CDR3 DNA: TGCAGCGTTGGGGCCAGGCCGGGTCAGCCCCAGCATTTT. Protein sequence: CSVGARPGQPQHF.

CDR3 amino acids: CASSFFGAGGNEAFF. The CDR3 DNA sequence: TGTGCCAGCAGCTTTTTCGGGGCAGGGGGGAATGAAGCTTTCTTT. The rearrangement joins TRBV11-3 to TRBJ1-1; 7 bases map to TRBD1. The CDR3 contains 15 residues. V dropped 3 bases and J dropped 7; count of bases not matched to a gene: 11. CDR1 and CDR2 from the germline V gene are SGHNT and YENEEA.

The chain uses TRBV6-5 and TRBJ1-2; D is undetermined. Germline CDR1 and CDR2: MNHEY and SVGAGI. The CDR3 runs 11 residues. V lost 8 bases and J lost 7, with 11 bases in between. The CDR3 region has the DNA TGTGCCAGCTTTGCGTTCTTTGGCTACACCTTC. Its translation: CASFAFFGYTF.

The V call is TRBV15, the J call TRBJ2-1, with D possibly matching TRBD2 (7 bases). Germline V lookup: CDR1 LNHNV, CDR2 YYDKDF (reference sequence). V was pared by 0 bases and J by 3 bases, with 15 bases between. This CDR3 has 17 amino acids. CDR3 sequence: CATSREGGASLYNEQFF. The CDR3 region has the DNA TGTGCCACCAGCAGAGAGGGGGGGGCCTCTCTCTACAATGAGCAGTTCTTC.

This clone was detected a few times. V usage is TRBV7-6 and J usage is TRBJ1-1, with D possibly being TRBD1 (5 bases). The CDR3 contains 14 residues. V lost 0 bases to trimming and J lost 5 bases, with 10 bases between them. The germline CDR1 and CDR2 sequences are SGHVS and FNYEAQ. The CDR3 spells CASSLAGGGTEAFF. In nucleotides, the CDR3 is TGTGCCAGCAGCTTAGCCGGGGGAGGTACTGAAGCTTTCTTT.

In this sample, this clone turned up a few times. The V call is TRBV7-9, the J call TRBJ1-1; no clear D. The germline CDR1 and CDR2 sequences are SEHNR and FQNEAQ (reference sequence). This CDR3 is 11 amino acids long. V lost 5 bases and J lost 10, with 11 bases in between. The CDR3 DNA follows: TGTGCCAGCAGCGCCATTCATGTAGCTTTCTTT. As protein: CASSAIHVAFF.

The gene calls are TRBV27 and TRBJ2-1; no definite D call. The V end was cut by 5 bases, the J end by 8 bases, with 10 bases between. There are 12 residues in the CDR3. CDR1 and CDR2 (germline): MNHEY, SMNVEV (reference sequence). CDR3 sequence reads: CASSPTVDEQFF. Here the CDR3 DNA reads TGTGCCAGCAGTCCTACAGTCGATGAGCAGTTCTTC.

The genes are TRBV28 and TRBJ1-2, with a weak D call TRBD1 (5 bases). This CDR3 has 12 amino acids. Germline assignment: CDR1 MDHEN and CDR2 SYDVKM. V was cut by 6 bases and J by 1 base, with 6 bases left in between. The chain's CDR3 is CASRGDNYGYTF. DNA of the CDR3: TGTGCCAGCAGGGGGGATAACTATGGCTACACCTTC.

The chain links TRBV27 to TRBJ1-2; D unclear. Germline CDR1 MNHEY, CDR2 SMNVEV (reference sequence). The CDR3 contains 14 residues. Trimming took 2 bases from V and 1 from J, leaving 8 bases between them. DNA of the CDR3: TGTGCCAGCAGTTTAGGCCCGTATAACTATGGCTACACCTTC. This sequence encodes CASSLGPYNYGYTF.

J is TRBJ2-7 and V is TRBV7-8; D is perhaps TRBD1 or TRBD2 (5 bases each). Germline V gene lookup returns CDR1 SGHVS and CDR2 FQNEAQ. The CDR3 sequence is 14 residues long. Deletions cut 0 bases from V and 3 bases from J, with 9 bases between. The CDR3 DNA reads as TGTGCCAGCAGCTTAGCTGGGACCAACTACGAGCAGTACTTC. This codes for CASSLAGTNYEQYF.

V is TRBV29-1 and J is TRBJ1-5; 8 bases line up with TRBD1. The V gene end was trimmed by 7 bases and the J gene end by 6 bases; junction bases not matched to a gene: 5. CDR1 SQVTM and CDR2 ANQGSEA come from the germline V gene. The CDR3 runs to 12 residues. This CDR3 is CSARTGSQPQHF. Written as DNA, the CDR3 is TGCAGCGCCAGGACAGGGAGTCAGCCCCAGCATTTT.

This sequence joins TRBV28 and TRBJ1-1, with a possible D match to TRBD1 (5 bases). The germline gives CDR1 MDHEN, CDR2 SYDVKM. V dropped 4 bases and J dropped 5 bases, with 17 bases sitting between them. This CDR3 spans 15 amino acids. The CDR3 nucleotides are TGTGCCAGCAGTTGGTTTAGGGGATTGCGTACTGAAGCTTTCTTT. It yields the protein CASSWFRGLRTEAFF. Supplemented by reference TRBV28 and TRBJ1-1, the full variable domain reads DVKVTQSSRYLVKRTGEKVFLECVQDMDHENMFWYRQDPGLGLRLIYFSYDVKMKEKGDIPEGYSVSREKKERFSLILESASTNQTSMYLCASSWFRGLRTEAFFGQGTRLTVV.

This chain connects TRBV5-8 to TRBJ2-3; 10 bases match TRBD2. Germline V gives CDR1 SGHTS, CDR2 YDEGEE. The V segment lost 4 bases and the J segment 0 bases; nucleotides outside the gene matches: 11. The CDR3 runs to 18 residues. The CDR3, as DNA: TGTGCCAGCAGCCGAATCGGACTAGCGGTTACTAGCACAGATACGCAGTATTTT. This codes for CASSRIGLAVTSTDTQYF. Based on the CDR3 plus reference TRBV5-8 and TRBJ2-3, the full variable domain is EAGVTQSPTHLIKTRGQQATLRCSPISGHTSVYWYQQALGLGLQFLLWYDEGEERNRGNFPPRFSGRQFPNYSSELNVNALELEDSALYLCASSRIGLAVTSTDTQYFGPGTRLTVL.

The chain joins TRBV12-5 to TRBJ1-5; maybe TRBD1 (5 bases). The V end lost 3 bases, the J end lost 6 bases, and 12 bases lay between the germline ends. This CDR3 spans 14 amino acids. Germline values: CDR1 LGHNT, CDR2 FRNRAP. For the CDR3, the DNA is TGTGCTAGTGGTTTCGGACGGGGGGGTCAGCCCCAGCATTTT. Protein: CASGFGRGGQPQHF.

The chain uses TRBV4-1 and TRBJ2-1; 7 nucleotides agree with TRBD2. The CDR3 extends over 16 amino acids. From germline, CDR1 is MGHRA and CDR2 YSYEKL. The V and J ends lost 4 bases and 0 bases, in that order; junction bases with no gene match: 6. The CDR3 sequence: CASSPRTRSSYNEQFF. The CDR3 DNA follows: TGCGCCAGCAGCCCTAGGACTAGATCCTCCTACAATGAGCAGTTCTTC.

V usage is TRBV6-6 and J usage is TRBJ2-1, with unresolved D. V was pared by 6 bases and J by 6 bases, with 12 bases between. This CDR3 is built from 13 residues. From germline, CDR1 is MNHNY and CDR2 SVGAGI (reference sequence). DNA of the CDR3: TGTGCCAGCAGCCCCAGTCGAGGCAATGAGCAGTTCTTC. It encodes CASSPSRGNEQFF.

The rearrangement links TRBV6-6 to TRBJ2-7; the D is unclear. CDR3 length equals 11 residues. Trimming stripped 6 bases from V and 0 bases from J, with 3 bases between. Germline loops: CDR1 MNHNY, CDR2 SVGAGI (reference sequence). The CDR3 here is CASSPSYEQYF. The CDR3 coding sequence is TGTGCCAGCAGCCCCTCCTACGAGCAGTACTTC.

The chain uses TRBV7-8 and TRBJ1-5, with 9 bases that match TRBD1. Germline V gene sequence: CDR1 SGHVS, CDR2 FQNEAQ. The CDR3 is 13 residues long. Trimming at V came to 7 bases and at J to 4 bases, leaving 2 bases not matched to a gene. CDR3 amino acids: CASNGQGNQPQHF. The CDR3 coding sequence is TGTGCCAGCAATGGACAGGGGAATCAGCCCCAGCATTTT. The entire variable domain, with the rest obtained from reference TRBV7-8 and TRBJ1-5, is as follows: GAGVSQSPRYKVAKRGQDVALRCDPISGHVSLFWYQQALGQGPEFLTYFQNEAQLDKSGLPSDRFFAERPEGSVSTLKIQRTQQEDSAVYLCASNGQGNQPQHFGDGTRLSIL.

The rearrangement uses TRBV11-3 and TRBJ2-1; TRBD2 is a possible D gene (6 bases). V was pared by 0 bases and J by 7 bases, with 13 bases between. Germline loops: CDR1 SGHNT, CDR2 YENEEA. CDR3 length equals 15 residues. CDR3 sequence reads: CASSLEVGRVNEQFF. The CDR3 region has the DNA TGTGCCAGCAGCTTAGAGGTCGGGAGAGTAAATGAGCAGTTCTTC.

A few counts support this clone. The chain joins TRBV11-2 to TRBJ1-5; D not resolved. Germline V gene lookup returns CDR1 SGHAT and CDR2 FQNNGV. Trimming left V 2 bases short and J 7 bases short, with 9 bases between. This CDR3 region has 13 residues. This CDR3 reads CASSLSEWQPQHF. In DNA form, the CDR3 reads TGTGCCAGCAGCTTATCGGAGTGGCAGCCCCAGCATTTT. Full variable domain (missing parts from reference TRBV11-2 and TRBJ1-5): EAGVAQSPRYKIIEKRQSVAFWCNPISGHATLYWYQQILGQGPKLLIQFQNNGVVDDSQLPKDRFSAERLKGVDSTLKIQPAKLEDSAVYLCASSLSEWQPQHFGDGTRLSIL.

CDR3 nucleotides: TGTGCCTGGAGTTACGGATACAATCAGCCCCAGCATTTT. Protein product: CAWSYGYNQPQHF. The chain couples TRBV30 to TRBJ1-5, with D uncertain. Trimming stripped 2 bases from V and 3 bases from J, with 8 bases between. This CDR3 comprises 13 residues. CDR1 and CDR2 (germline): GTSNPN, SVGIG (reference sequence).

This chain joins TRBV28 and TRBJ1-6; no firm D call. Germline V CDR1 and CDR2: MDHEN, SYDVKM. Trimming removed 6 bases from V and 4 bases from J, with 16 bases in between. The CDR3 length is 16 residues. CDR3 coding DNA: TGTGCCAGCAGAGAACTCATGGAATCGTATAATTCACCCCTCCACTTT. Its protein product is CASRELMESYNSPLHF. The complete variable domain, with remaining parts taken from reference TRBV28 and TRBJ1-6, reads DVKVTQSSRYLVKRTGEKVFLECVQDMDHENMFWYRQDPGLGLRLIYFSYDVKMKEKGDIPEGYSVSREKKERFSLILESASTNQTSMYLCASRELMESYNSPLHFGNGTRLTVT.